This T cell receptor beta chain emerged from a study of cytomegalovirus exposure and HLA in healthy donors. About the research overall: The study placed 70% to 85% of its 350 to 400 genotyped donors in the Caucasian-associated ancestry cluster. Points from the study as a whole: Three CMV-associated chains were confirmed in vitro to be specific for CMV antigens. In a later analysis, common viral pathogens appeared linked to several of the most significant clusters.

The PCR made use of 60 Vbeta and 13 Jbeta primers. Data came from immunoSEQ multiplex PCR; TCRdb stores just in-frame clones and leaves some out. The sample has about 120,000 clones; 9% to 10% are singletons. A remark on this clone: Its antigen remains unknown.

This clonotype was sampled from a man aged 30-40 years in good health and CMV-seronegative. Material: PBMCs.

Here the CDR3 reads CASSTIAGADNEQFF. CDR3 nucleotides: TGTGCCAGCAGTACTATAGCGGGAGCCGACAATGAGCAGTTCTTC. V usage is TRBV6-6 and J usage is TRBJ2-1, with 9 positions matching TRBD2. The germline V gene encodes CDR1 MNHNY and CDR2 SVGAGI (reference sequence). Trimming at V came to 5 bases and at J to 5 bases, leaving 7 bases not matched to a gene. The CDR3 is 15 residues long.